These T cell receptor beta chains were read from a single sample in a study of cytomegalovirus exposure and HLA in healthy donors. Profiling relied on immunoSEQ multiplex PCR, and the TCRdb table lists in-frame clones only, not all of them. The table includes about 180,000 clones, roughly 85% detected once. The sequencing input was PBMCs. Receptors were obtained from a man aged 18 to 29 in good health and CMV-seropositive. Both conserved end residues are part of each CDR3. D genes are given only for firm matches. Clone size is not always given. Where it is, it says once, few, many or a class for expanded clones.

v_gene: TRBV9
j_gene: TRBJ2-2
d_gene: TRBD2
abundance: once
CDR3aa: CASSVVAAGAGELFF
CDR3nt: TGTGCCAGCAGCGTAGTAGCAGCGGGGGCCGGGGAGCTGTTTTTT

v_gene: TRBV30
j_gene: TRBJ1-2
d_gene: NA
abundance: few
CDR3aa: CASDSHGYTF
CDR3nt: TGTGCCTCAGACAGTCATGGCTACACCTTC

v_gene: TRBV5-4
j_gene: TRBJ2-3
d_gene: TRBD1
abundance: NA
CDR3aa: CAMRKGATDTQYF
CDR3nt: TGTGCCATGAGGAAGGGGGCCACAGATACGCAGTATTTT

v_gene: TRBV5-5
j_gene: TRBJ1-1
d_gene: NA
abundance: NA
CDR3aa: CASSFLGVGNTEAFF
CDR3nt: TGTGCCAGCAGCTTCCTCGGGGTTGGGAACACTGAAGCTTTCTTT

v_gene: TRBV4-2
j_gene: TRBJ1-4
d_gene: TRBD1
abundance: NA
CDR3aa: CASSQDGTRQGDEKLFF
CDR3nt: TGTGCCAGCAGCCAAGATGGAACCCGACAGGGGGATGAAAAACTGTTTTTT

v_gene: TRBV2
j_gene: TRBJ2-5
d_gene: TRBD2
abundance: NA
CDR3aa: CASSLAGGQETQYF
CDR3nt: TGTGCCAGCTCCTTAGCGGGGGGCCAAGAGACCCAGTACTTC

v_gene: TRBV6-5
j_gene: TRBJ2-1
d_gene: TRBD2
abundance: NA
CDR3aa: CASSATSEVVKFF
CDR3nt: TGTGCCAGCAGTGCTACTAGCGAAGTAGTAAAGTTCTTC

v_gene: TRBV7-7
j_gene: TRBJ2-2
d_gene: NA
abundance: NA
CDR3aa: CASSLEAGNTGELFF
CDR3nt: TGTGCTAGCAGCTTAGAGGCAGGGAACACCGGGGAGCTGTTTTTT

v_gene: TRBV18
j_gene: TRBJ2-7
d_gene: NA
abundance: NA
CDR3aa: CASSPRRTVISYEQYF
CDR3nt: TGTGCCAGCTCACCACGAAGGACAGTGATTTCCTACGAGCAGTACTTC

v_gene: TRBV5-6
j_gene: TRBJ2-1
d_gene: NA
abundance: NA
CDR3aa: CASSPDLNEQFF
CDR3nt: TGTGCCAGCAGCCCAGATCTCAATGAGCAGTTCTTC

v_gene: TRBV7-9
j_gene: TRBJ2-7
d_gene: NA
abundance: NA
CDR3aa: CASSLDSAYEQYF
CDR3nt: TGTGCCAGCAGCTTGGACAGTGCCTACGAGCAGTACTTC

v_gene: TRBV28
j_gene: TRBJ2-7
d_gene: NA
abundance: NA
CDR3aa: CASSFPYSSQSYEQYF
CDR3nt: TGTGCCAGCAGTTTCCCCTACTCCTCTCAATCCTACGAGCAGTACTTC

v_gene: TRBV7-9
j_gene: TRBJ1-1
d_gene: TRBD1
abundance: NA
CDR3aa: CASSPSTGGQNTEAFF
CDR3nt: TGTGCCAGCAGCCCGTCGACAGGGGGGCAGAACACTGAAGCTTTCTTT

v_gene: TRBV19
j_gene: TRBJ1-1
d_gene: NA
abundance: NA
CDR3aa: CASSAGGTEAFF
CDR3nt: TGTGCCAGTAGCGCGGGGGGCACTGAAGCTTTCTTT

v_gene: TRBV27
j_gene: TRBJ2-7
d_gene: NA
abundance: NA
CDR3aa: CASSSPGTDFHSEQYF
CDR3nt: TGTGCCAGCAGTTCCCCCGGGACTGACTTTCACTCCGAGCAGTACTTC

v_gene: TRBV28
j_gene: TRBJ2-7
d_gene: NA
abundance: NA
CDR3aa: CASSPGGEAIDEQYF
CDR3nt: TGTGCCAGCAGCCCCGGGGGAGAGGCAATCGACGAGCAGTACTTC

v_gene: TRBV10-1
j_gene: TRBJ2-7
d_gene: NA
abundance: many
CDR3aa: CASSESTGGHIAKQYF
CDR3nt: TGCGCCAGCAGTGAGTCGACGGGGGGCCATATAGCCAAGCAGTACTTC

v_gene: TRBV28
j_gene: TRBJ1-4
d_gene: NA
abundance: NA
CDR3aa: CASILRTATNEKLFF
CDR3nt: TGTGCCAGCATCTTAAGGACAGCAACTAATGAAAAACTGTTTTTT

v_gene: TRBV27
j_gene: TRBJ1-2
d_gene: TRBD1
abundance: NA
CDR3aa: CASRAEGGAYGYTF
CDR3nt: TGTGCCAGCAGGGCAGAAGGGGGCGCCTATGGCTACACCTTC

v_gene: TRBV4-1
j_gene: TRBJ2-5
d_gene: TRBD1
abundance: NA
CDR3aa: CASSQTGVMRETQYF
CDR3nt: TGCGCCAGCAGCCAGACAGGGGTGATGAGGGAGACCCAGTACTTC

v_gene: TRBV10-3
j_gene: TRBJ1-1
d_gene: TRBD1
abundance: few
CDR3aa: CAISRGQGATEAFF
CDR3nt: TGTGCCATCAGTAGAGGACAGGGCGCCACTGAAGCTTTCTTT

v_gene: TRBV27
j_gene: TRBJ1-1
d_gene: NA
abundance: NA
CDR3aa: CASSLNAGNTEAFF
CDR3nt: TGTGCCAGCAGTTTAAATGCAGGGAACACTGAAGCTTTCTTT

v_gene: TRBV5-1
j_gene: TRBJ2-3
d_gene: NA
abundance: NA
CDR3aa: CASSDTGLLSTDTQYF
CDR3nt: TGCGCCAGCAGCGACACGGGACTCCTTAGCACAGATACGCAGTATTTT

v_gene: TRBV6-6
j_gene: TRBJ2-1
d_gene: TRBD1
abundance: NA
CDR3aa: CASIMTGIDEQFF
CDR3nt: TGTGCCAGCATCATGACAGGGATCGATGAGCAGTTCTTC

v_gene: TRBV6-1
j_gene: TRBJ2-7
d_gene: NA
abundance: NA
CDR3aa: CASSLRDSYEQYF
CDR3nt: TGTGCCAGCAGTTTGCGGGACTCCTACGAGCAGTACTTC

v_gene: TRBV4-1
j_gene: TRBJ1-1
d_gene: NA
abundance: NA
CDR3aa: CASSLRDINTEAFF
CDR3nt: TGCGCCAGCAGCCTCCGGGACATAAACACTGAAGCTTTCTTT

v_gene: TRBV7-9
j_gene: TRBJ1-6
d_gene: NA
abundance: NA
CDR3aa: CASRSQDSPNSPLHF
CDR3nt: TGTGCCAGCAGGTCCCAGGATTCGCCCAATTCACCCCTCCACTTT

v_gene: TRBV11-2
j_gene: TRBJ2-3
d_gene: NA
abundance: NA
CDR3aa: CASSLVASDTDTQYF
CDR3nt: TGTGCCAGCAGCTTAGTGGCTAGCGACACAGATACGCAGTATTTT

v_gene: TRBV29-1
j_gene: TRBJ2-5
d_gene: NA
abundance: NA
CDR3aa: CSVAGQGQETQYF
CDR3nt: TGCAGCGTCGCCGGTCAGGGGCAAGAGACCCAGTACTTC

v_gene: TRBV4-2
j_gene: TRBJ2-2
d_gene: TRBD2
abundance: NA
CDR3aa: CASSQLAGGVNTGELFF
CDR3nt: TGTGCCAGCAGCCAACTAGCGGGGGGGGTAAACACCGGGGAGCTGTTTTTT

v_gene: TRBV20-1
j_gene: TRBJ2-5
d_gene: NA
abundance: once
CDR3aa: CSAMKRETQYF
CDR3nt: TGCAGTGCTATGAAGCGGGAGACCCAGTACTTC

v_gene: TRBV9
j_gene: TRBJ2-1
d_gene: NA
abundance: NA
CDR3aa: CASSAHEAASYNEQFF
CDR3nt: TGTGCCAGCAGCGCACACGAGGCGGCCTCCTACAATGAGCAGTTCTTC

v_gene: TRBV7-9
j_gene: TRBJ2-7
d_gene: NA
abundance: NA
CDR3aa: CATSRGGSYEQYF
CDR3nt: TGTGCCACCTCTAGGGGCGGCTCCTACGAGCAGTACTTC

v_gene: TRBV11-3
j_gene: TRBJ1-6
d_gene: NA
abundance: NA
CDR3aa: CASSSAGGENNSPLHF
CDR3nt: TGTGCCAGCAGCTCAGCGGGGGGCGAAAATAATTCACCCCTCCACTTT